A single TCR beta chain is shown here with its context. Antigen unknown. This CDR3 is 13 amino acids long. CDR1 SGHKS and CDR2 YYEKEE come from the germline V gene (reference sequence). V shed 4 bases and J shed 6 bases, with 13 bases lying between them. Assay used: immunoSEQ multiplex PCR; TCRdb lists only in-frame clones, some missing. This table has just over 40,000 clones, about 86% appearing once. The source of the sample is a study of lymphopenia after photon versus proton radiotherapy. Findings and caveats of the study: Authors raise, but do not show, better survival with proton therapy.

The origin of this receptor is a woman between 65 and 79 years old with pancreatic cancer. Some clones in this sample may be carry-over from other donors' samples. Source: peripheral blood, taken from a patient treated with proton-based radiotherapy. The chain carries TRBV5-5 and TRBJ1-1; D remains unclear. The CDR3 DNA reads TGTGCCAGCAGCACCACAGACACATCTGAAGCTTTCTTT. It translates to CASSTTDTSEAFF.